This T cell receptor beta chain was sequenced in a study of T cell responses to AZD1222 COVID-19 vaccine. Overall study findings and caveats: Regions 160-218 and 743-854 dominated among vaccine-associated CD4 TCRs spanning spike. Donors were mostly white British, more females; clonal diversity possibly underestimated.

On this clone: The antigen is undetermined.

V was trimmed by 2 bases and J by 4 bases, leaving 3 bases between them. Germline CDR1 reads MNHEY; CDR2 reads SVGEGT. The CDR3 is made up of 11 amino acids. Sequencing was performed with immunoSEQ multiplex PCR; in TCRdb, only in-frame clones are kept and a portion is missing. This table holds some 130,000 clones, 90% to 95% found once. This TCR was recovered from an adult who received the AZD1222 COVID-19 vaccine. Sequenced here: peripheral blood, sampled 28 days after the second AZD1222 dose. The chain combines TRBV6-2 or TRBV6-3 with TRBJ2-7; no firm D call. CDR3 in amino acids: CASSYRYEQYF. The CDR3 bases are TGTGCCAGCAGTTACAGGTACGAGCAGTACTTC.